This is a list of T cell receptor beta chains from one sample in a study of neurological immune-mediated disorders. TCRdb called the 5' RACE reads again in MiXCR, with one record for every CDR3 protein. The sample includes tens of thousands of distinct CDR3 sequences, around 9.9% seen only once; the top ten take 1.5% to 2%. Sequencing was performed on PBMCs. Receptors originate from a man aged 50 to 59 in good health. CDR3s include the opening cysteine and the closing phenylalanine or tryptophan. A D gene is named only where the DNA matches it firmly. The size field is filled for only some rows; it gives once, few, many or a size class.

many,.,TRBV5-1,TRBJ2-7,CASSLSPGFGGEQYF,TGCGCCAGCAGCTTGTCACCAGGGTTTGGGGGCGAGCAGTACTTC
many,.,TRBV6-5,TRBJ2-3,CASSSSMNTQYF,TGTGCCAGCAGTTCCTCAATGAATACGCAGTATTTT
many,.,TRBV7-3,TRBJ2-7,CASSLNPRAMGEQYF,TGTGCCAGCAGCTTAAACCCGCGGGCCATGGGCGAGCAGTACTTC
many,TRBD1,TRBV5-1,TRBJ2-7,CASRIRDRGHEQYF,TGCGCCAGTCGGATCCGGGACAGGGGGCACGAGCAGTACTTC
few,.,TRBV7-9,TRBJ2-2,CASSDTFQGKELFF,TGTGCCAGCAGCGACACATTTCAGGGAAAGGAGCTGTTTTTT
many,TRBD2,TRBV20-1,TRBJ2-3,CSAREERGVRDTQYF,TGCAGTGCTAGAGAAGAGCGGGGGGTAAGAGATACGCAGTATTTT
many,.,TRBV5-5,TRBJ2-7,CASSLGAGSYEQYF,TGTGCCAGCAGCTTGGGTGCAGGGTCCTACGAGCAGTACTTC
many,.,TRBV28,TRBJ1-5,CASSLNQAQPQHF,TGTGCCAGCAGTTTAAACCAGGCACAGCCCCAGCATTTT
.,.,TRBV5-6,TRBJ2-1,CASSAVRRSSYEQFF,TGTGCCAGCAGCGCCGTCAGACGGAGCTCCTACGAGCAGTTCTTC
many,.,TRBV5-1,TRBJ2-5,CASSFNQETQYF,TGCGCCAGCAGCTTTAACCAAGAGACCCAGTACTTC
many,.,TRBV5-6,TRBJ1-2,CASSEDGRRYGYTF,TGTGCCAGCAGCGAGGACGGTAGGAGGTATGGCTACACCTTC
many,.,TRBV7-8,TRBJ2-7,CASSLYRGESYEQYF,TGTGCCAGCAGCTTATACCGGGGAGAGTCCTACGAGCAGTACTTC
many,.,TRBV29-1,TRBJ2-6,CSVVPNSGANVLTF,TGCAGCGTTGTACCCAACTCTGGGGCCAACGTCCTGACTTTC
few,TRBD2,TRBV27,TRBJ2-3,CASSSPLAARQDTQYF,TGTGCCAGCAGTTCCCCTCTAGCGGCCAGACAAGATACGCAGTATTTT
.,.,TRBV12-3/TRBV12-4,TRBJ2-5,CASSNRDGTYKETQYF,TGTGCCAGCAGTAATCGGGACGGAACGTACAAAGAGACCCAGTACTTC
many,TRBD2,TRBV20-1,TRBJ2-5,CSARGLAGGFWETQYF,TGCAGTGCGCGGGGACTAGCGGGAGGATTTTGGGAGACCCAGTACTTC
many,TRBD2,TRBV3-1,TRBJ2-5,CASSRGASGSSQETQYF,TGTGCCAGCAGCCGCGGAGCTAGCGGAAGTTCCCAAGAGACCCAGTACTTC
many,TRBD2,TRBV2,TRBJ2-2,CASGSGANTGELFF,TGTGCCAGCGGGAGCGGGGCAAACACCGGGGAGCTGTTTTTT
.,TRBD2,TRBV3-1,TRBJ2-1,CASSSRLARYNEQFF,TGTGCCAGCAGCTCGCGACTAGCTCGGTACAATGAGCAGTTCTTC
many,TRBD1,TRBV11-2,TRBJ2-1,CASRPSGQGTYNEQFF,TGTGCCAGCAGACCCTCGGGACAGGGAACCTACAATGAGCAGTTCTTC
.,TRBD1,TRBV29-1,TRBJ2-3,CSVSLGQGRTDTQYF,TGCAGCGTTTCCCTCGGACAGGGACGCACAGATACGCAGTATTTT
.,.,TRBV19,TRBJ1-5,CARKEWNQPQHF,TGTGCCAGGAAAGAATGGAATCAGCCCCAGCATTTT
many,.,TRBV29-1,TRBJ1-1,CSAGTLNTEAFF,TGCAGCGCAGGGACCTTGAACACTGAAGCTTTCTTT